Sequencing of this T cell receptor beta chain was carried out in a study of vaccination effects on CD4 cells after COVID-19. Prior to sequencing, the ViraFEST assay stimulated PBMC with viral peptide pools, which expanded the antigen-specific CD4+ T cells. Isolation of CD4+ T cells took place after approximately 10 days of culture. Vaccine recipients had no previous SARS-CoV-2 infection; their nucleocapsid antibodies were negative. Cultures received IL-2 medium that replaced half the medium on days 3 and 7. Findings of the study overall: Clones from infection and from vaccination both contracted markedly late after vaccination. The study dataset contains few convalescent patients and includes no early post-infection timepoints.

A remark on this clone: Its antigen is undetermined.

The germline V and J ends were trimmed by 3 bases and 12 bases, with 15 bases remaining between them. The length of the CDR3 is 13 residues. Germline assignment: CDR1 SEHNR and CDR2 FQNEAQ (reference sequence). Sequencing was performed with immunoSEQ multiplex PCR; in TCRdb, only in-frame clones are kept and a portion is missing. The data contain around 28,000 clones, under 85% of them singletons. This TCR derives from a human donor who received a COVID-19 vaccine. The rearrangement joins TRBV7-9 to TRBJ2-1; D might be TRBD1 or TRBD2, each matching 5 bases. The sample in question was CD4+ T cells from PBMCs cultured with SARS-CoV-2 spike peptides, obtained before COVID-19 vaccination. CDR3 in amino acids: CASSLSGPSGQFF. The CDR3 nucleotides read TGTGCCAGCAGCTTGTCGGGACCGTCCGGGCAGTTCTTC.